These 27 T cell receptor beta chains were sequenced from one sample in a study of blood T cell repertoires in COVID-19. The assay was immunoSEQ multiplex PCR, and TCRdb's table has in-frame clones only and misses some. The sample holds approximately 300,000 clones, more than 80% seen once. Sequencing used peripheral blood. The receptors come from a woman aged 50 to 65 with COVID-19, enrolled during active disease.

As for this clone: One junction end disagrees with the germline gene, perhaps due to a read error. This rearrangement joins TRBV11-3 to TRBJ2-7; a weak D match, TRBD2 (5 bases). CDR1 is SGHNT and CDR2 is YENEEA in the germline V gene. The CDR3 runs to 12 residues. The CDR3 protein is CASSLEGDEQYF. CDR3 DNA sequence: TGTGCCAGCAGCCTAGAGGGCGACGAGCAGTACTTC. Using reference TRBV11-3 and TRBJ2-7 for the parts outside the CDR3, the full variable domain is EAGVVQSPRYKIIEKKQPVAFWCNPISGHNTLYWYLQNLGQGPELLIRYENEEAVDDSQLPKDRFSAERLKGVDSTLKIQPAELGDSAVYLCASSLEGDEQYFGPGTRLTVT.

This chain joins TRBV5-1 and TRBJ2-3, with 9 bases matching TRBD2. The CDR3 sequence is 18 residues long. Germline V gene lookup returns CDR1 SGHRS and CDR2 YFSETQ. V shed 0 bases and J 1 base; nucleotides not matched to a gene: 9. The CDR3 spells CASSLAFGAGGGTDTQYF. The CDR3 nucleotides are TGCGCCAGCAGCTTGGCCTTCGGCGCGGGAGGGGGCACAGATACGCAGTATTTT.

This rearrangement joins TRBV3-1 (or the pseudogene TRBV3-2) to TRBJ1-2; TRBD1 might be the D (6 bases). The CDR3 covers 16 residues. In germline, CDR1 is LGHDT, CDR2 YNNKEL (reference sequence). The ends were cut back, 4 bases at V and 0 bases at J, with 15 bases in the middle. The CDR3 nucleotides read TGTGCCAGCAGCCTCGGGGGGGGCCCCGCTAACTATGGCTACACCTTC. Translation gives CASSLGGGPANYGYTF.

The chain uses TRBV4-1 and TRBJ2-1; 9 bases are shared with TRBD1. J gave up 3 bases and V 1 base, and 4 bases lay outside the gene matches. The V gene's germline CDR1 is MGHRA and CDR2 YSYEKL. The CDR3 totals 16 residues. CDR3 residues: CASSQGPGQGYNEQFF. CDR3 DNA sequence: TGCGCCAGCAGCCAAGGCCCGGGACAGGGCTACAATGAGCAGTTCTTC.

This clone was found a few times. This sequence joins TRBV5-5 and TRBJ2-1, with D possibly being TRBD1 (5 bases). The CDR3 loop spans 13 amino acids. V lost 3 bases and J 15 bases, leaving 19 bases between the germline ends. Germline V gene sequence: CDR1 SGHKS, CDR2 YYEKEE (reference sequence). CDR3 region: CASSSTTDTHLFF. CDR3 nucleotides: TGTGCCAGCAGCTCAACAACGGACACACATCTGTTCTTC.

V gene TRBV24-1 combines with J gene TRBJ2-7; 8 bases fit TRBD2. Unmatched junction bases numbered 6, after V lost 6 bases and J lost 3 bases. In germline, CDR1 is KGHDR, CDR2 SFDVKD. The CDR3 covers 14 residues. The CDR3 nucleotides read TGTGCCACCAGTAAAAGCGGGAGTAGCTACGAGCAGTACTTC. This gives the protein CATSKSGSSYEQYF.

The rearrangement links TRBV6-5 to TRBJ1-2; 7 positions agree with TRBD1. Germline V gene lookup returns CDR1 MNHEY and CDR2 SVGAGI. The CDR3 covers 16 residues. Trimming took 2 bases from V and 1 from J; bases not matched to a gene: 7. For the CDR3, the DNA is TGTGCCAGCAGTTACGGGGGACAGCCTTATAACTATGGCTACACCTTC. Residues: CASSYGGQPYNYGYTF.

The chain links TRBV5-1 to TRBJ2-3, with TRBD2 matching 12 bases. Germline V gene data show CDR1 as SGHRS and CDR2 as YFSETQ. The CDR3 is 17 amino acids. Trimming at V came to 3 bases and at J to 2 bases, leaving 7 bases not matched to a gene. The CDR3 loop reads CASSYLAGGHATDTQYF. The CDR3 DNA reads as TGCGCCAGCAGCTACCTAGCGGGAGGGCATGCCACAGATACGCAGTATTTT.

This chain links TRBV6-4 with TRBJ2-1; 7 bases are shared with TRBD2. There are 16 residues in the CDR3. The junction had 12 bases not matched to a gene; V was cut back by 5 bases and J by 5 bases. Germline values: CDR1 MRHNA, CDR2 SNTAGT. The CDR3 DNA follows: TGTGCCAGCAGTCGATCGGGGGGTGTAGCTAACAATGAGCAGTTCTTC. This encodes CASSRSGGVANNEQFF.

V and J are TRBV6-2 or TRBV6-3 and TRBJ1-5; 7 bases match TRBD1. The CDR3 sequence is 14 residues long. V lost 6 bases, J lost 2 bases, and 4 bases stayed unmatched. Looked up from germline, CDR1 is MNHEY and CDR2 is SVGEGT. The CDR3 DNA is TGTGCCAGCAGCAACAGGGGCGGCAATCAGCCCCAGCATTTT. Amino acids: CASSNRGGNQPQHF.

The chain links TRBV25-1 to TRBJ2-7; D possibly corresponds to TRBD2 (6 bases). The CDR3 spans 14 residues. V lost 1 base, J lost 6 bases, and 13 bases lay in between. Per germline, CDR1 MGHDK and CDR2 SYGVNS. This CDR3 reads CASSEWGDLFEQYF. Written as DNA, the CDR3 is TGTGCCAGCAGTGAATGGGGGGACTTGTTCGAGCAGTACTTC.

The chain is built from TRBV7-6 and TRBJ2-3; tentative D call: TRBD2 (7 bases). Germline CDR1 is SGHVS and CDR2 is FNYEAQ. Between the trimmed V and J ends, which lost 1 base and 1 base, there was a span of 18 bases. This CDR3 contains 18 residues. The CDR3 is CASSLGAGTRGRTDTQYF. The CDR3 nucleotides are TGTGCCAGCAGCTTAGGAGCGGGGACCAGGGGCCGCACAGATACGCAGTATTTT.

This clone was counted a few times. The chain is built from TRBV5-1 and TRBJ2-2, with unresolved D. CDR1 is SGHRS and CDR2 is YFSETQ in the germline V gene. The V gene lost 0 bases and the J gene lost 0 bases, with 6 bases spanning the gap. The CDR3 contains 15 residues. CDR3 nucleotides: TGCGCCAGCAGCTTGGATCCTCCGAACACCGGGGAGCTGTTTTTT. Translating it yields CASSLDPPNTGELFF.

The rearrangement links TRBV24-1 to TRBJ2-7, with 7 bases matching TRBD1. This CDR3 comprises 15 residues. With V trimmed by 3 bases and J by 4 bases, 8 bases remained unmatched. Germline CDR1 is KGHDR and CDR2 is SFDVKD. The CDR3, as DNA: TGTGCCACCAGTGATAGTCGCGGCAGGGGGTACGAGCAGTACTTC. Translated: CATSDSRGRGYEQYF.

This chain connects TRBV5-1 to TRBJ2-1; TRBD2 matches 11 bases. This CDR3 has 18 amino acids. CDR1 and CDR2 (germline): SGHRS, YFSETQ. V dropped 5 bases and J dropped 9; count of bases not matched to a gene: 19. The CDR3 is CASRSSTSGRSRGSEQFF. In DNA, the CDR3 is TGCGCCAGCAGGTCGAGCACTAGCGGGAGATCGAGGGGGAGTGAGCAGTTCTTC.

This chain joins TRBV10-1 and TRBJ2-7; TRBD1 might be the D (7 bases). CDR1 is WNHNN and CDR2 is SYGVQD in the germline V gene (reference sequence). The CDR3 has 15 residues. V lost 2 bases and J lost 4, with 15 bases in between. CDR3 region: CASSERQGLRYEQYF. CDR3 in DNA: TGCGCCAGCAGTGAGCGACAGGGACTGAGATACGAGCAGTACTTC.

The chain combines TRBV11-3 with TRBJ2-1; 8 positions match TRBD1. Per the germline V gene, CDR1 is SGHNT and CDR2 is YENEEA. The CDR3 has 14 amino acids. The V segment lost 5 bases and the J segment 6 bases; nucleotides outside the gene matches: 6. In DNA form, the CDR3 reads TGTGCCAGCAGCACCAGGACAGGGACCAATGAGCAGTTCTTC. Translation: CASSTRTGTNEQFF.

This clone appeared a single time. The chain links TRBV9 to TRBJ2-2; 8 bases map to TRBD2. CDR1 is SGDLS and CDR2 is YYNGEE in the germline V gene. J was trimmed by 5 bases and V by 1 base; bases with no gene match: 16. CDR3 size: 19 residues. CDR3 residues: CASSVSFSAGGLGTGELFF. CDR3 sequence (DNA): TGTGCCAGCAGCGTATCGTTTTCCGCGGGAGGACTGGGGACCGGGGAGCTGTTTTTT.

The chain combines TRBV3-1 (or the pseudogene TRBV3-2) with TRBJ1-1; TRBD1 aligns across 7 bases. Looked up from germline, CDR1 is LGHDT and CDR2 is YNNKEL (reference sequence). V lost 1 base and J lost 6; bases outside the gene matches: 11. This CDR3 contains 16 residues. The CDR3 bases are TGTGCCAGCAGCCAAGTCGCAGGGGGACTTGGGGCTGAAGCTTTCTTT. Encoded protein: CASSQVAGGLGAEAFF.

This sequence joins TRBV7-3 and TRBJ1-6; D not resolved. CDR1 and CDR2 from the germline V gene are SGHTA and FQGTGA. The CDR3 runs 16 residues. The V end was cut by 1 base, the J end by 0 bases, with 7 bases between. Here the CDR3 DNA reads TGTGCCAGCAGCTTAAGGAGGAGCTCCTATAATTCACCCCTCCACTTT. Its translation: CASSLRRSSYNSPLHF. Drawing the rest from reference TRBV7-3 and TRBJ1-6, the complete variable domain is GAGVSQTPSNKVTEKGKYVELRCDPISGHTALYWYRQSLGQGPEFLIYFQGTGAADDSGLPNDRFFAVRPEGSVSTLKIQRTERGDSAVYLCASSLRRSSYNSPLHFGNGTRLTVT.

V and J are TRBV20-1 and TRBJ2-4, with D possibly being TRBD2 (5 bases). This CDR3 has 11 amino acids. Trimming took 0 bases from V and 13 from J, leaving 10 bases between them. The V gene's germline CDR1 is DFQATT and CDR2 SNEGSKA (reference sequence). The CDR3 DNA reads as TGCAGTGCTAGAGATGCGGCTAGCCAGTACTTC. Translation: CSARDAASQYF.

This chain links TRBV27 with TRBJ1-2, with D perhaps TRBD1 (6 bases). This CDR3 has 13 residues. Germline loops: CDR1 MNHEY, CDR2 SMNVEV (reference sequence). Trimming removed 5 bases from V and 5 bases from J, with 12 bases in between. CDR3 nucleotides: TGTGCCAGCAGTACAATACAGGGATATGGCTACACCTTC. It codes for CASSTIQGYGYTF.

The chain employs TRBV19 and TRBJ1-5; D is uncertain. The CDR3 totals 13 residues. The germline gives CDR1 LNHDA, CDR2 SQIVND (reference sequence). The V end lost 4 bases, the J end lost 5 bases, and 9 bases lay between the germline ends. The CDR3 sequence is CASSNDEDQPQHF. The DNA of the CDR3 is TGTGCCAGTAGTAACGACGAGGATCAGCCCCAGCATTTT.

The rearrangement links TRBV19 to TRBJ1-5; D is possibly TRBD1 (5 bases). The germline V gene encodes CDR1 LNHDA and CDR2 SQIVND (reference sequence). The CDR3 extends over 14 amino acids. Trimming pared 3 bases from V and 8 bases from J, leaving 14 bases between. This CDR3 reads CASSIVSQGEPQHF. In DNA, the CDR3 is TGTGCCAGTAGTATCGTGTCTCAAGGGGAGCCCCAGCATTTT.

This clone was found once. This chain connects TRBV7-2 to TRBJ1-1; D is unresolved. Trimming pared 6 bases from V and 0 bases from J, leaving 8 bases between. Germline CDR1 and CDR2: SGHTA and FQGNSA. The CDR3 is 13 residues long. This chain's CDR3 is CASRGLVNTEAFF. The CDR3 region has the DNA TGTGCCAGCAGGGGCCTGGTGAACACTGAAGCTTTCTTT.

The chain uses TRBV5-3 and TRBJ2-4, with 12 bases matching TRBD2. TRBV5-3 is assigned to the ORF class and has an uncertain function. CDR3 length equals 21 residues. V shed 0 bases and J 0 bases; nucleotides not matched to a gene: 13. The CDR3 loop is CARSLEFGLAGGNIAKNIQYF. The DNA of the CDR3 is TGTGCCAGAAGCTTGGAGTTTGGGCTAGCGGGAGGGAATATAGCCAAAAACATTCAGTACTTC.

CDR3 coding DNA: TGTGCCAGCAGCCAGGGACAAACTTCGAGGAAACTGTTTTTT. Protein product: CASSQGQTSRKLFF. The gene calls are TRBV11-2 and TRBJ1-4; TRBD1 is a possible D gene (6 bases). In germline, CDR1 is SGHAT, CDR2 FQNNGV. CDR3 length: 14 amino acids. V lost 5 bases to trimming and J lost 11 bases, with 18 bases between them.